These T cell receptor beta chains were read from a single sample in a study of identical twins. TCRdb used MiXCR to reprocess the 5' RACE reads, holding one entry per CDR3 protein. The repertoire includes about 900,000 distinct CDR3 sequences, 9% to 15% of them detected once, and around 1.6% sits in the top ten. These records were also assigned to another study, of yellow fever vaccine responses in identical twins.

The sequencing input was PBMCs. The receptors were gathered from a woman in her late teens or twenties in good health. Both conserved end residues are part of each CDR3. A D gene is named only where the DNA matches it firmly. Some rows mark clone size as missing; the rest say once, few, many or name a class of expanded clone.

NA,NA,TRBV20-1,TRBJ2-1,CSARGPRLESSYNEQFF,TGCAGTGCTAGAGGGCCCCGACTAGAAAGCTCCTACAATGAGCAGTTCTTC
NA,NA,TRBV28,TRBJ2-7,CASSPWSGHEQYF,TGTGCCAGCAGTCCCTGGTCCGGGCACGAGCAGTACTTC
few,NA,TRBV19,TRBJ2-4,CASTGDASKNIQYF,TGTGCCAGTACTGGCGACGCGTCCAAAAACATTCAGTACTTC
NA,TRBD2,TRBV7-6,TRBJ2-5,CASSLGRESREETQYF,TGTGCCAGCAGCTTAGGGCGGGAGTCCCGGGAAGAGACCCAGTACTTC
NA,TRBD2,TRBV5-1,TRBJ2-5,CASSLGPAGAGGLQETQYF,TGCGCCAGCAGCTTGGGCCCCGCGGGGGCGGGAGGCCTTCAAGAGACCCAGTACTTC
many,TRBD2,TRBV24-1,TRBJ2-3,CATSDGGLTETDTQYF,TGTGCCACCAGTGATGGGGGACTAACGGAAACAGATACGCAGTATTTT
NA,TRBD2,TRBV20-1,TRBJ2-1,CSGGAGGLNEQFF,TGCAGTGGGGGAGCGGGGGGGCTCAATGAGCAGTTCTTC
many,NA,TRBV28,TRBJ2-1,CASSFGRNYNEQFF,TGTGCCAGCAGTTTCGGGCGAAACTACAATGAGCAGTTCTTC
NA,TRBD2,TRBV20-1,TRBJ2-1,CSAERGGNNEQFF,TGCAGTGCTGAACGGGGGGGAAACAATGAGCAGTTCTTC
few,NA,TRBV29-1,TRBJ2-5,CSARQFQETQYF,TGCAGCGCCAGACAGTTCCAAGAGACCCAGTACTTC
NA,NA,TRBV19,TRBJ1-1,CATTPPMGRTEAFF,TGTGCCACCACCCCTCCCATGGGGCGCACTGAAGCTTTCTTT
NA,TRBD2,TRBV3-1,TRBJ2-7,CASSRGAGGTYEQYF,TGTGCCAGCAGCCGGGGAGCGGGAGGCACCTACGAGCAGTACTTC
few,NA,TRBV21-1,TRBJ2-5,CASSKERAGGFGFKETQYF,TGTGCCAGCAGCAAAGAGAGAGCGGGAGGGTTTGGTTTCAAAGAGACCCAGTACTTC
few,TRBD1,TRBV20-1,TRBJ2-3,CSPGQRTDTQYF,TGCAGCCCGGGACAGCGCACAGATACGCAGTATTTT
NA,TRBD1,TRBV20-1,TRBJ2-7,CSAGGQGTNYEQYF,TGCAGTGCTGGGGGACAGGGTACAAACTACGAGCAGTACTTC
few,TRBD2,TRBV7-9,TRBJ2-3,CASSLVTTSGGADTQYF,TGTGCCAGCAGCTTAGTGACGACTAGCGGGGGGGCAGATACGCAGTATTTT
few,TRBD2,TRBV6-5,TRBJ2-5,CASSYGKSGSGETQYF,TGTGCCAGCAGTTACGGGAAAAGCGGGAGTGGTGAGACCCAGTACTTC
many,TRBD1,TRBV29-1,TRBJ2-3,CSVANLRDSLDTQYF,TGCAGCGTGGCCAACCTCCGGGACAGCCTAGATACGCAGTATTTT
NA,TRBD1,TRBV29-1,TRBJ1-1,CSVATGVLNTEAFF,TGCAGCGTCGCTACAGGGGTGTTAAACACTGAAGCTTTCTTT
few,NA,TRBV12-3/TRBV12-4,TRBJ1-5,CASKRQDLSNQPQHF,TGTGCCAGCAAAAGACAGGACCTTAGCAATCAGCCCCAGCATTTT
NA,NA,TRBV6-1,TRBJ1-2,CASRAFGSFNYGYTF,TGTGCCAGCCGAGCTTTCGGCAGCTTTAACTATGGCTACACCTTC
many,TRBD2,TRBV29-1,TRBJ2-5,CSVDSASGSGETQYF,TGCAGCGTTGACTCTGCTAGCGGGAGTGGGGAGACCCAGTACTTC
NA,NA,TRBV6-2/TRBV6-3,TRBJ1-2,CASSREGPVYGYTF,TGTGCCAGCAGCCGTGAGGGGCCCGTCTATGGCTACACCTTC
NA,TRBD1,TRBV10-3,TRBJ1-2,CAIKGQDEKNGYTF,TGTGCCATCAAGGGACAGGATGAGAAGAATGGCTACACCTTC
few,NA,TRBV20-1,TRBJ1-3,CSALDGNTIYF,TGCAGTGCCTTGGATGGAAACACCATATATTTT
NA,NA,TRBV20-1,TRBJ1-1,CSARWTSLNTEAFF,TGCAGTGCTAGATGGACCTCTTTAAACACTGAAGCTTTCTTT
NA,NA,TRBV5-5,TRBJ2-5,CASSLRTVYQETQYF,TGTGCCAGCAGCTTGAGGACGGTGTACCAAGAGACCCAGTACTTC
few,TRBD2,TRBV6-5,TRBJ2-2,CASRLDGTSGPTGELFF,TGTGCCAGCAGATTAGACGGGACTAGCGGGCCCACCGGGGAGCTGTTTTTT
NA,NA,TRBV20-1,TRBJ1-4,CSARDDRGRENEKLFF,TGCAGTGCTAGAGATGACCGAGGAAGGGAGAATGAAAAACTGTTTTTT